These 13 T cell receptor beta chains were all obtained from the same sample, sequenced in a study of identical twins. TCRdb independently ran MiXCR on the 5' RACE reads; one entry per CDR3 protein. The sample shows some 440,000 distinct CDR3 sequences, approximately 24% of them seen only once. The data also belong to a second study, concerning T cells expressing NK-cell markers.

The sequencing input was CD4+ T cells sorted from blood. These receptors originate from a young woman in good health.

J is TRBJ2-5 and V is TRBV9, with TRBD2 matching 10 bases. V gave up 0 bases and J gave up 2 bases; unmatched junction bases: 7. Germline V gives CDR1 SGDLS, CDR2 YYNGEE. The CDR3 length is 17 residues. Here the CDR3 reads CASSVGRGAGGQETQYF. CDR3 DNA sequence: TGTGCCAGCAGCGTAGGTCGAGGAGCGGGGGGGCAAGAGACCCAGTACTTC.

This clonotype has only a few counts. The chain couples TRBV10-3 to TRBJ1-1, with 8 bases identical to TRBD1. Germline CDR1 and CDR2: ENHRY and SYGVKD. CDR3 length equals 14 residues. V trimming: 7 bases; J trimming: 4 bases; junction bases outside the gene matches: 8. CDR3 in DNA: TGTGCCATCACCTTGGACAGGGAGGGCACTGAAGCTTTCTTT. Its translation is CAITLDREGTEAFF.

The chain links TRBV7-2 to TRBJ2-1, with TRBD2 identical over 14 bases. CDR1 is SGHTA and CDR2 is FQGNSA in the germline V gene. J lost 12 bases, V lost 2 bases, and 9 bases had no gene match. The CDR3 runs 16 residues. CDR3 residues: CASSLKAGLAGEGQFF. In nucleotides, the CDR3 is TGTGCCAGCAGCTTAAAGGCGGGACTAGCGGGAGAAGGGCAGTTCTTC.

The chain carries TRBV20-1 and TRBJ2-3, with 9 positions matching TRBD1. Trimming took 3 bases from V and 2 from J; bases not matched to a gene: 9. Germline CDR1 and CDR2: DFQATT and SNEGSKA (reference sequence). The CDR3 length is 16 residues. The CDR3 loop reads CSARDLGQGPTDTQYF. CDR3 nucleotides: TGCAGTGCTAGGGACCTGGGACAGGGACCCACAGATACGCAGTATTTT.

In its sample, this clonotype was seen a few times. This chain uses TRBV10-3 with TRBJ1-1; D unclear. The CDR3 is 13 amino acids. Germline V gene lookup returns CDR1 ENHRY and CDR2 SYGVKD. Trimming took 10 bases from V and 0 from J, leaving 12 bases between them. CDR3 residues: CANGRSMNTEAFF. The CDR3 bases are TGTGCCAACGGACGGTCGATGAACACTGAAGCTTTCTTT.

The rearrangement links TRBV7-2 to TRBJ2-5; TRBD2 matches at 9 bases. The CDR3 is made up of 15 amino acids. Germline values: CDR1 SGHTA, CDR2 FQGNSA. The V and J ends lost 3 bases and 0 bases, in that order; junction bases with no gene match: 2. In DNA, the CDR3 is TGTGCCAGCAGCTTGACTAGCGGATACCAAGAGACCCAGTACTTC. As protein: CASSLTSGYQETQYF.

The V call is TRBV20-1, the J call TRBJ2-5; no definite D call. Trimming removed 6 bases from V and 4 bases from J, with 15 bases in between. The germline V gene has CDR1 DFQATT and CDR2 SNEGSKA (reference sequence). The CDR3 totals 13 residues. In DNA form, the CDR3 reads TGCAGTGCCCGAGAGATAGGCGGAGAGACCCAGTACTTC. The encoded protein is CSAREIGGETQYF.

The rearrangement links TRBV5-1 to TRBJ1-1; D is uncertain. Germline V CDR1 and CDR2: SGHRS, YFSETQ. The CDR3 length is 12 residues. V was trimmed by 7 bases and J by 6 bases, leaving 13 bases between them. CDR3 sequence reads: CASATERSEAFF. CDR3 coding DNA: TGCGCCAGCGCAACAGAAAGATCTGAAGCTTTCTTT.

The chain recombines TRBV5-6 with TRBJ2-1; 15 bases match TRBD2. Looked up from germline, CDR1 is SGHDT and CDR2 is YYEEEE. The V gene end was trimmed by 5 bases and the J gene end by 6 bases; junction bases not matched to a gene: 9. CDR3 length equals 17 residues. The CDR3 coding sequence is TGTGCCAGCAGTTTAGGGACTAGCGGGGGGCCGGGCAATGAGCAGTTCTTC. This sequence encodes CASSLGTSGGPGNEQFF.

In this sample, this clonotype turned up a few times. The chain couples TRBV9 to TRBJ2-3; the D is unclear. Trimming shortened V by 1 base and J by 6 bases, and 9 bases separated the two germline ends. The CDR3 spans 13 residues. CDR1 SGDLS and CDR2 YYNGEE come from the germline V gene. CDR3 coding DNA: TGTGCCAGCAGCGTAACGGCTCGTGATACGCAGTATTTT. Residues: CASSVTARDTQYF.

This clonotype was found a few times. This chain links TRBV6-5 with TRBJ2-3; no firm D call. The V and J ends lost 4 bases and 7 bases respectively, with 9 bases between them. The CDR3 length is 12 residues. Germline V CDR1 and CDR2: MNHEY, SVGAGI. CDR3 nucleotide sequence: TGTGCCAGCAGTTCTTCATCCAATACGCAGTATTTT. As protein: CASSSSSNTQYF.

This clonotype was seen at least ten times. The chain couples TRBV7-2 to TRBJ1-4, with D tentatively TRBD1 (6 bases). V shed 5 bases and J shed 8 bases, with 18 bases lying between them. The CDR3 runs to 15 residues. From germline, CDR1 is SGHTA and CDR2 FQGNSA. The CDR3 loop is CASSVQGTVREKLFF. The CDR3 coding sequence is TGTGCCAGCAGCGTACAGGGTACCGTGAGGGAAAAACTGTTTTTT.

CDR3 bases: TGTGCCAGCAGCCCAGAGACCGGGACTAGACGAACAGATACGCAGTATTTT. Translation gives CASSPETGTRRTDTQYF. The chain combines TRBV9 with TRBJ2-3; TRBD2 agrees at 8 bases. This CDR3 contains 17 residues. V lost 4 bases and J lost 3; bases outside the gene matches: 13. CDR1 is SGDLS and CDR2 is YYNGEE in the germline V gene.